This T cell receptor (beta chain) was recorded in a study of control samples from healthy donors and cancer patients. Sequencing was performed with immunoSEQ multiplex PCR; in TCRdb, only in-frame clones are kept and a portion is missing. The sample contains around 90,000 clones, approximately 89% of which appear only once. V was trimmed by 3 bases and J by 8 bases, leaving 6 bases between them. There are 11 residues in the CDR3. CDR1 and CDR2 (germline): SGHVS, FQNEAQ. The specimen was blood. This receptor was identified in a man aged 25 to 40 in good health. J is TRBJ2-3 and V is TRBV7-8; D is ambiguous. CDR3 amino acids: CASSLLGTQYF. The DNA for the CDR3 is TGTGCCAGCAGCTTGCTCGGTACGCAGTATTTT.